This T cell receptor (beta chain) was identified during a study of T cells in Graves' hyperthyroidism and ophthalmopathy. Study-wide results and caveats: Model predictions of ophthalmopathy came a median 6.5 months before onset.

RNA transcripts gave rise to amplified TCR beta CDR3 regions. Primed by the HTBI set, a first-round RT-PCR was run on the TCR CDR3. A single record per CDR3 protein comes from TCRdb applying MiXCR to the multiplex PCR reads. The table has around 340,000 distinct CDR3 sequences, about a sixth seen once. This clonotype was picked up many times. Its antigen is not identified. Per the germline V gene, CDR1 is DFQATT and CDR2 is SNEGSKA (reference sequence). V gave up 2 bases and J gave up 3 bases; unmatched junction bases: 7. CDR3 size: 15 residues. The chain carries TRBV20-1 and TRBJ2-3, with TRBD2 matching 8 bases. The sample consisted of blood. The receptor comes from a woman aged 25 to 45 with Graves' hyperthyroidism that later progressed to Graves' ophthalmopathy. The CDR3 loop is CSARSVTSATDTQYF. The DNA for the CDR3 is TGCAGTGCTAGAAGCGTGACTAGCGCAACAGATACGCAGTATTTT.